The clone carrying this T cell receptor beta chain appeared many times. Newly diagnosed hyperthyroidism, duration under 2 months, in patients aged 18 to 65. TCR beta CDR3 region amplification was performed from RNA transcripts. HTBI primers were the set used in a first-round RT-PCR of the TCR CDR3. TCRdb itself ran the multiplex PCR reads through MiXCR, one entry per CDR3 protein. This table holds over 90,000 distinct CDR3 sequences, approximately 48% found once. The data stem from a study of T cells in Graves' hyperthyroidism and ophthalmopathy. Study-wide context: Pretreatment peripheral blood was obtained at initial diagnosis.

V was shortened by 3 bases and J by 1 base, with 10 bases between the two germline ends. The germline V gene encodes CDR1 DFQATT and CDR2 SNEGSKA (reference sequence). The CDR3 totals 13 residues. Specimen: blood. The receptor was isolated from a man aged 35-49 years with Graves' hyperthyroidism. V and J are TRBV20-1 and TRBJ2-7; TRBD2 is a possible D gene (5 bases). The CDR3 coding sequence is TGCAGTGCTAGTTTCCGGGGTTCCTACGAGCAGTACTTC. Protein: CSASFRGSYEQYF.